The 21 T cell receptor beta chains given below trace back to one sample, sequenced in a study of long-term antiretroviral therapy in people with HIV. At the survey level, the v3.0 immunoSEQ assay was run. Assay: immunoSEQ multiplex PCR; the TCRdb copy retains only in-frame clones and omits some. The top ten clones hold 14% of a sample with 25,000 to 30,000 clones, 82% of them seen once. Sample: unsorted PBMCs, taken 2.9 years after starting antiretroviral therapy. Receptors were obtained from a man aged 45-65 years with HIV.

This chain uses TRBV6-6 with TRBJ1-4; 8 bases agree with TRBD1. V shed 6 bases and J 7 bases; nucleotides not matched to a gene: 1. Germline V gene lookup returns CDR1 MNHNY and CDR2 SVGAGI (reference sequence). The CDR3 is made up of 12 amino acids. The CDR3 DNA reads as TGTGCCAGCAGCGACAGGGGTGAAAAACTGTTTTTT. It translates to CASSDRGEKLFF.

This sequence joins TRBV27 and TRBJ2-1; 8 bases are a match to TRBD1. J lost 5 bases, V lost 5 bases, and 8 bases had no gene match. Germline CDR1 and CDR2: MNHEY and SMNVEV (reference sequence). The CDR3 consists of 15 residues. The chain's CDR3 is CASSIWTGMNNEQFF. CDR3 nucleotides: TGTGCCAGCAGTATCTGGACAGGGATGAACAATGAGCAGTTCTTC.

The chain couples TRBV5-1 to TRBJ2-6; D gene ambiguous. V was trimmed by 0 bases and J by 0 bases, leaving 1 base between them. In germline, CDR1 is SGHRS, CDR2 YFSETQ. The CDR3 length is 14 residues. CDR3 amino acids: CASSLGSGANVLTF. In DNA, the CDR3 is TGCGCCAGCAGCTTGGGCTCTGGGGCCAACGTCCTGACTTTC.

The chain recombines TRBV5-1 with TRBJ1-2; no reliable D call. Germline V lookup: CDR1 SGHRS, CDR2 YFSETQ. The CDR3 is 13 amino acids. V gave up 5 bases and J gave up 2 bases, with 10 bases separating them. The CDR3 DNA reads as TGCGCCAGCAGTAACAGTCTCAACTATGGCTACACCTTC. Its protein is CASSNSLNYGYTF. The full variable domain, with the rest looked up from reference TRBV5-1 and TRBJ1-2, is KAGVTQTPRYLIKTRGQQVTLSCSPISGHRSVSWYQQTPGQGLQFLFEYFSETQRNKGNFPGRFSGRQFSNSRSEMNVSTLELGDSALYLCASSNSLNYGYTFGSGTRLTVV.

The J gene is TRBJ1-2, the V gene TRBV28; D not resolved. This CDR3 contains 13 residues. V lost 5 bases to trimming and J lost 1 base, with 8 bases between them. Germline assignment: CDR1 MDHEN and CDR2 SYDVKM. As DNA, the CDR3 is TGTGCCAGCAGTAACACCTTTAACTATGGCTACACCTTC. Translating gives CASSNTFNYGYTF.

This clone was seen only once. This sequence joins TRBV7-8 and TRBJ2-2; D not resolved. CDR1 and CDR2 (germline): SGHVS, FQNEAQ. V shed 5 bases and J shed 2 bases, with 12 bases lying between them. This CDR3 contains 15 residues. The CDR3 DNA reads as TGTGCCAGCAGCCTCGACACCATAAACACCGGGGAGCTGTTTTTT. It codes for CASSLDTINTGELFF.

This chain joins TRBV28 and TRBJ1-5; TRBD1 might be the D (6 bases). The CDR3 extends over 15 amino acids. Trimming took off 7 bases at V and 0 bases at J, with 13 bases between the two ends. In germline, CDR1 is MDHEN, CDR2 SYDVKM. The CDR3 DNA sequence: TGTGCCAGCATACGGGGGGCTTATAGCAATCAGCCCCAGCATTTT. It encodes CASIRGAYSNQPQHF.

The chain has TRBV7-8 and TRBJ1-2, with 8 bases aligning to TRBD1. This CDR3 has 15 amino acids. From germline, CDR1 is SGHVS and CDR2 FQNEAQ. V lost 4 bases to trimming and J lost 3 bases; unmatched junction nucleotides: 7. The CDR3 protein is CASSSQGAQDYGYTF. CDR3 DNA: TGTGCCAGCAGCTCCCAGGGGGCGCAAGACTATGGCTACACCTTC. Together with reference TRBV7-8 and TRBJ1-2, the CDR3 gives the full variable domain: GAGVSQSPRYKVAKRGQDVALRCDPISGHVSLFWYQQALGQGPEFLTYFQNEAQLDKSGLPSDRFFAERPEGSVSTLKIQRTQQEDSAVYLCASSSQGAQDYGYTFGSGTRLTVV.

The chain combines TRBV4-1 with TRBJ2-1; D is ambiguous. CDR1 is MGHRA and CDR2 is YSYEKL in the germline V gene. Trimming removed 1 base at V and 4 bases at J, with 11 bases between. CDR3 length: 15 amino acids. CDR3 nucleotide sequence: TGCGCCAGCAGCCAAGTTTCTCACCTGTACAATGAGCAGTTCTTC. Its protein product is CASSQVSHLYNEQFF.

The CDR3 region is CASSLASRLADTQYF. The CDR3 nucleotides read TGTGCCAGCAGCTTAGCGTCTCGGCTCGCAGATACGCAGTATTTT. The genes are TRBV5-4 and TRBJ2-3, with D unresolved. The CDR3 loop spans 15 amino acids. The V gene's germline CDR1 is SGHNT and CDR2 YYREEE (reference sequence). Deletions cut 2 bases from V and 4 bases from J, with 14 bases between.

The chain has TRBV6-4 and TRBJ1-1; D gene uncertain. The V end was cut by 5 bases, the J end by 4 bases, with 14 bases between. The germline CDR1 and CDR2 sequences are MRHNA and SNTAGT. CDR3 size: 14 residues. In DNA, the CDR3 is TGTGCCAGCAGTATTACGTCCGGGGTCACTGAAGCTTTCTTT. Its protein product is CASSITSGVTEAFF.

The chain recombines TRBV7-3 with TRBJ2-1; 13 nucleotides agree with TRBD2. CDR3 length equals 15 residues. The V and J ends lost 5 bases and 7 bases, in that order; junction bases with no gene match: 5. Germline loops: CDR1 SGHTA, CDR2 FQGTGA. In nucleotides, the CDR3 is TGTGCCAGCAGCCCACTAGCGGGGGGGCCAAATGAGCAGTTCTTC. It yields the protein CASSPLAGGPNEQFF.

The V call is TRBV7-9, the J call TRBJ1-1, with 9 bases fitting TRBD1. The CDR3 has 16 residues. The junction had 13 bases not matched to a gene; V was cut back by 5 bases and J by 6 bases. From germline, CDR1 is SEHNR and CDR2 FQNEAQ (reference sequence). The CDR3 loop reads CASSPDGDRVYSEAFF. Written as DNA, the CDR3 is TGTGCCAGCAGCCCAGACGGGGACAGGGTCTACTCTGAAGCTTTCTTT.

The rearrangement joins TRBV7-9 to TRBJ2-3; TRBD2 might be the D (6 bases). This CDR3 is built from 15 residues. Between the trimmed V and J ends, which lost 4 bases and 0 bases, there was a span of 11 bases. Germline V gives CDR1 SEHNR, CDR2 FQNEAQ (reference sequence). The CDR3 DNA reads as TGTGCCAGCAGCTCTACCGGGACTAGCACAGATACGCAGTATTTT. Its translation is CASSSTGTSTDTQYF.

The chain couples TRBV5-1 to TRBJ2-1; no reliable D call. The CDR3 loop spans 13 amino acids. The germline V and J ends were trimmed by 0 bases and 4 bases, with 5 bases remaining between them. Germline CDR1 reads SGHRS; CDR2 reads YFSETQ. CDR3 region: CASSLERYNEQFF. In DNA form, the CDR3 reads TGCGCCAGCAGCTTGGAAAGATACAATGAGCAGTTCTTC. The entire variable domain, with the rest obtained from reference TRBV5-1 and TRBJ2-1, is as follows: KAGVTQTPRYLIKTRGQQVTLSCSPISGHRSVSWYQQTPGQGLQFLFEYFSETQRNKGNFPGRFSGRQFSNSRSEMNVSTLELGDSALYLCASSLERYNEQFFGPGTRLTVL.

This chain connects TRBV6-5 to TRBJ1-5; D remains unclear. Germline values: CDR1 MNHEY, CDR2 SVGAGI. The CDR3 is 14 residues long. Deletions cut 6 bases from V and 0 bases from J, with 9 bases between. DNA of the CDR3: TGTGCCAGCAGACGTGATTATAGCAATCAGCCCCAGCATTTT. This gives the protein CASRRDYSNQPQHF.

This chain links TRBV6-1 with TRBJ1-5; D gene ambiguous. The CDR3 consists of 15 residues. V was clipped by 6 bases and J by 2 bases, with 14 bases between them. CDR1 is MNHNS and CDR2 is SASEGT in the germline V gene. DNA of the CDR3: TGTGCCAGCAGAAGAGGAGGAAGCGGCAATCAGCCCCAGCATTTT. Protein product: CASRRGGSGNQPQHF.

This clone was counted between two and nine times. V and J are TRBV28 and TRBJ2-2; D not resolved. There are 13 residues in the CDR3. Per the germline V gene, CDR1 is MDHEN and CDR2 is SYDVKM. V was shortened by 7 bases and J by 1 base, with 7 bases between the two germline ends. CDR3 nucleotides: TGTGCCAGCATACTGGGGAACACCGGGGAGCTGTTTTTT. Encoded protein: CASILGNTGELFF.

This sequence joins TRBV11-2 and TRBJ2-3, with 9 bases identical to TRBD1. The V gene's germline CDR1 is SGHAT and CDR2 FQNNGV. V lost 5 bases to trimming and J lost 2 bases; unmatched junction nucleotides: 5. This CDR3 is 15 amino acids long. This CDR3 reads CASSQGTGFTDTQYF. The CDR3 coding sequence is TGTGCCAGCAGCCAAGGGACAGGGTTCACAGATACGCAGTATTTT.

The CDR3 here is CASSLLGRGRLNYGYTF. DNA of the CDR3: TGCGCCAGCAGCCTGCTCGGTAGGGGGCGTCTTAACTATGGCTACACCTTC. This sequence joins TRBV4-1 and TRBJ1-2; 7 bases are shared with TRBD1. Per the germline V gene, CDR1 is MGHRA and CDR2 is YSYEKL. CDR3 length equals 17 residues. With V trimmed by 4 bases and J by 1 base, 12 bases remained unmatched.

The chain's CDR3 is CASSFGGIANTEAFF. CDR3 sequence (DNA): TGCGCCAGCAGCTTCGGCGGGATCGCAAACACTGAAGCTTTCTTT. This chain uses TRBV5-1 with TRBJ1-1; D is unresolved. V was trimmed by 2 bases and J by 2 bases, leaving 13 bases between them. Per germline, CDR1 SGHRS and CDR2 YFSETQ. The CDR3 loop spans 15 amino acids.